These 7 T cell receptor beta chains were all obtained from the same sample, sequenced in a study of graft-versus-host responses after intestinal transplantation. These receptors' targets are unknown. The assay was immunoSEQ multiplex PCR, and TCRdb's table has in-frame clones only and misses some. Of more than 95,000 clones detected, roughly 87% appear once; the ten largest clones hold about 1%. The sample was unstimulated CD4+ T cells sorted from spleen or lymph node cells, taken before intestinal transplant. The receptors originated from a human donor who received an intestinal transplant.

CDR3 in amino acids: CASSSRTGGISYNEQFF. The CDR3 DNA follows: TGTGCCAGCAGTTCCCGGACAGGTGGTATTTCCTACAATGAGCAGTTCTTC. The rearrangement uses TRBV27 and TRBJ2-1; 7 nucleotides align to TRBD1. CDR3 length: 17 residues. V gave up 4 bases and J gave up 1 base; unmatched junction bases: 10. The germline CDR1 and CDR2 sequences are MNHEY and SMNVEV (reference sequence).

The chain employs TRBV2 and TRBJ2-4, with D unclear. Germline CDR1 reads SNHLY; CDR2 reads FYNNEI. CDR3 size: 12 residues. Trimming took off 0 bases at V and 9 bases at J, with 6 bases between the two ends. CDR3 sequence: CASSEALGIQYF. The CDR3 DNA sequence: TGTGCCAGCAGTGAAGCGCTTGGCATTCAGTACTTC.

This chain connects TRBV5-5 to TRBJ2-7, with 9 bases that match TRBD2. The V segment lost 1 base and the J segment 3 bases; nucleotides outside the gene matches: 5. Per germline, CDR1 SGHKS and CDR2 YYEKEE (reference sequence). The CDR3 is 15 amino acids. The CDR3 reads CASSLSSGAFYEQYF. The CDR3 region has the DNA TGTGCCAGCAGCTTGTCTAGCGGGGCCTTCTACGAGCAGTACTTC.

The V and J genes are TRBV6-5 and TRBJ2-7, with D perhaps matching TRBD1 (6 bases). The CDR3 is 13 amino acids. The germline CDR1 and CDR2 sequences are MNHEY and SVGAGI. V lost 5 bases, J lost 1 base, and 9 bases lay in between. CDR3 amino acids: CASSERGSYEQYF. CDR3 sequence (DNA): TGTGCCAGCAGTGAAAGGGGGTCCTACGAGCAGTACTTC.

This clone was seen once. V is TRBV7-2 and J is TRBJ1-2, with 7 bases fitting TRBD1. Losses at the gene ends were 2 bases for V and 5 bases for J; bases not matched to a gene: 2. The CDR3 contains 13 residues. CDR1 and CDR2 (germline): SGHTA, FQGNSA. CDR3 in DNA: TGTGCCAGCAGCTTATTACAGGGGTATGGCTACACCTTC. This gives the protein CASSLLQGYGYTF.

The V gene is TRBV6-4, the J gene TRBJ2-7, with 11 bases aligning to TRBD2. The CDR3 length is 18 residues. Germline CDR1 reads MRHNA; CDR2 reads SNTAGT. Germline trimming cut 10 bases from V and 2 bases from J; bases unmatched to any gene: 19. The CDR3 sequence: CATTMELAGEKAAYEQYF. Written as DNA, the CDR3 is TGTGCCACCACCATGGAACTAGCGGGAGAAAAGGCCGCCTACGAGCAGTACTTC.

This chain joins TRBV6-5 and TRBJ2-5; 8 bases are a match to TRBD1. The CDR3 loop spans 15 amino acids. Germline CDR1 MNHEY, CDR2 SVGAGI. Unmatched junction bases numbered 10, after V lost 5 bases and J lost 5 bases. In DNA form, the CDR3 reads TGTGCCAGCAGTAACCTAGGACAGGGTTTGGAGACCCAGTACTTC. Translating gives CASSNLGQGLETQYF.